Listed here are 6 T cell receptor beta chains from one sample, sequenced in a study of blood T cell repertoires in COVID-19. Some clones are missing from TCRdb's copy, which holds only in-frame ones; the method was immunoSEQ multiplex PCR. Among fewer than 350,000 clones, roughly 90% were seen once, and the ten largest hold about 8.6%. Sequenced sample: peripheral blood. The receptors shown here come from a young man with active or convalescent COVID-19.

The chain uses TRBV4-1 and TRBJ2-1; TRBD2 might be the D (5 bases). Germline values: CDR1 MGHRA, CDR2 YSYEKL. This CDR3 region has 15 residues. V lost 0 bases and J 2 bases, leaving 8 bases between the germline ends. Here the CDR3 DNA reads TGCGCCAGCAGCCAAGATCCCGGGGCCTACAATGAGCAGTTCTTC. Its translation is CASSQDPGAYNEQFF.

The CDR3 DNA reads TGCGCCAGCGCTCAGTTTTCGAACACTGAAGCTTTCTTT. Residues: CASAQFSNTEAFF. The rearrangement uses TRBV5-1 and TRBJ1-1; D is unclear. Germline V CDR1 and CDR2: SGHRS, YFSETQ. V was shortened by 7 bases and J by 1 base, with 11 bases between the two germline ends. This CDR3 comprises 13 residues. The full variable domain, with the rest looked up from reference TRBV5-1 and TRBJ1-1, is KAGVTQTPRYLIKTRGQQVTLSCSPISGHRSVSWYQQTPGQGLQFLFEYFSETQRNKGNFPGRFSGRQFSNSRSEMNVSTLELGDSALYLCASAQFSNTEAFFGQGTRLTVV.

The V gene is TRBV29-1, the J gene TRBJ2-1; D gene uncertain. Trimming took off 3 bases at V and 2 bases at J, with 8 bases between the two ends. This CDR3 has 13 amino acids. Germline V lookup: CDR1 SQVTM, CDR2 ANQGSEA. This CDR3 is CSVDGLTYNEQFF. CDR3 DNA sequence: TGCAGCGTTGACGGGTTAACCTACAATGAGCAGTTCTTC.

CDR3 nucleotide sequence: TGTGCCAGCAGTGAAGTCGGGGGGCGCGGGTCGGCTTTCTTT. Amino acids: CASSEVGGRGSAFF. The chain recombines TRBV25-1 with TRBJ1-1; maybe TRBD1 (6 bases). CDR3 length: 14 residues. The germline V and J ends were trimmed by 2 bases and 11 bases, with 18 bases remaining between them. Germline-derived CDR1 and CDR2 are MGHDK and SYGVNS.

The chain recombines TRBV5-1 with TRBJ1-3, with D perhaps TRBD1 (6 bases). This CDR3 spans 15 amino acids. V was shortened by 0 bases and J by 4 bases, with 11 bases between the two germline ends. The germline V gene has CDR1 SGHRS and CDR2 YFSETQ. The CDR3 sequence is CASSLAGGPGNTIYF. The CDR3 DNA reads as TGCGCCAGCAGCTTGGCCGGGGGGCCAGGAAACACCATATATTTT.

As DNA, the CDR3 is TGCGCCAGCAGCCTCATGACGGCGGGGGGGACAGATACGCAGTATTTT. As protein: CASSLMTAGGTDTQYF. The chain couples TRBV4-1 to TRBJ2-3; 9 nucleotides line up with TRBD2. Germline V gene data show CDR1 as MGHRA and CDR2 as YSYEKL. CDR3 length equals 16 residues. The V gene end was trimmed by 4 bases and the J gene end by 3 bases; junction bases not matched to a gene: 8.